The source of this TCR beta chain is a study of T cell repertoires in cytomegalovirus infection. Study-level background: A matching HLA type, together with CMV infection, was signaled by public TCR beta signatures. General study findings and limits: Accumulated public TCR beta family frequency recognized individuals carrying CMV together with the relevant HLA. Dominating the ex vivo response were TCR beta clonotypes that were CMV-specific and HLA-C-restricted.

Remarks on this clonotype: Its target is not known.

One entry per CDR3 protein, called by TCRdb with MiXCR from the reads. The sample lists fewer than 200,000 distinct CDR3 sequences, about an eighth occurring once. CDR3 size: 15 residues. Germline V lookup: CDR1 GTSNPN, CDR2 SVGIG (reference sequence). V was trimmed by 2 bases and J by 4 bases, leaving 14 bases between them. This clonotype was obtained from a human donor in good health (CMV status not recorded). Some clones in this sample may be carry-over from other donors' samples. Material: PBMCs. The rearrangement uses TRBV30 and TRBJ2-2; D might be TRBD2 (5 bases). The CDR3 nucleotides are TGTGCCTGGAGTCCGCCCCTTCGGGGCACCGGGGAGCTGTTTTTT. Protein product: CAWSPPLRGTGELFF.